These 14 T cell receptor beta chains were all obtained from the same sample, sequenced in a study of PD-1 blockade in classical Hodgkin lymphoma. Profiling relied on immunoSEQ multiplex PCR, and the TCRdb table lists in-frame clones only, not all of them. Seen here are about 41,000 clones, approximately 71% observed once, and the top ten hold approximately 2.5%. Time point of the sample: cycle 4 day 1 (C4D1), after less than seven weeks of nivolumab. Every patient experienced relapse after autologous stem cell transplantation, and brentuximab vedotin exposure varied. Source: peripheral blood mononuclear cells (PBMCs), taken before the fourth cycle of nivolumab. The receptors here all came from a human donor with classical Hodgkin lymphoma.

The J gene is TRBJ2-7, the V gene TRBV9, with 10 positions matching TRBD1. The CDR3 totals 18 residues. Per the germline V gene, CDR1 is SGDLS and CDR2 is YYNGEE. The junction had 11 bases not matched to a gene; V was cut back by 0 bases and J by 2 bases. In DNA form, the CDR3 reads TGTGCCAGCAGCGTAGAAGGTGGGAAGGGACAGGGGACCTACGAGCAGTACTTC. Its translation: CASSVEGGKGQGTYEQYF.

CDR3 sequence reads: CASRTTAYEQYF. DNA of the CDR3: TGTGCCAGCAGGACGACAGCCTACGAGCAGTACTTC. The chain is built from TRBV6-5 and TRBJ2-7, with a weak D call TRBD1 (5 bases). CDR3 length: 12 amino acids. V lost 6 bases, J lost 2 bases, and 8 bases lay in between. Germline V gene sequence: CDR1 MNHEY, CDR2 SVGAGI.

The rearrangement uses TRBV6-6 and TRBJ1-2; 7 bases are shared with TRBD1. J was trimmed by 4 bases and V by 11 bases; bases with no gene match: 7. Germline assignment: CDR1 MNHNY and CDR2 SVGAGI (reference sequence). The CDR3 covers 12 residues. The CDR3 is CAGGGQFYGYTF. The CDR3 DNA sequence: TGTGCCGGGGGGGGACAGTTCTATGGCTACACCTTC.

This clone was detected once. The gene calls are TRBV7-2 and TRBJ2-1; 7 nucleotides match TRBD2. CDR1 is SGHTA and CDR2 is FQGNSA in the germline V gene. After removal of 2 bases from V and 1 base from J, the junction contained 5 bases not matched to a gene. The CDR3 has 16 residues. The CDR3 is CASSLFPSGSYNEQFF. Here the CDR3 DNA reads TGTGCCAGCAGCTTATTTCCTAGCGGTTCCTACAATGAGCAGTTCTTC.

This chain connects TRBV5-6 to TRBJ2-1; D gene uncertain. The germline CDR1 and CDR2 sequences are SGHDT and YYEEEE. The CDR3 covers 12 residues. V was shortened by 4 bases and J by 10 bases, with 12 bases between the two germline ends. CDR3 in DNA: TGTGCCAGCAGCACCCTTTGGAACGAGCAGTTCTTC. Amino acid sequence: CASSTLWNEQFF.

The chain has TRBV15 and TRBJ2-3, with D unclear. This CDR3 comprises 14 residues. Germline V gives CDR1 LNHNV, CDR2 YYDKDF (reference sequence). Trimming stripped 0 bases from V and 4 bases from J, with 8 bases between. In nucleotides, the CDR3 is TGTGCCACCAGCAGAGATGAAGTCGCAGATACGCAGTATTTT. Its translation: CATSRDEVADTQYF.

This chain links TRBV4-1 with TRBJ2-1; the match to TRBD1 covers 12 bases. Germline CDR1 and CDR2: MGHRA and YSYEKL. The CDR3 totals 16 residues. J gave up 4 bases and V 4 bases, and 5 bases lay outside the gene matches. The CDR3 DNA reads TGCGCCAGCAGCCCCGGGACAGGGGGCGGATACAATGAGCAGTTCTTC. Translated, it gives CASSPGTGGGYNEQFF.

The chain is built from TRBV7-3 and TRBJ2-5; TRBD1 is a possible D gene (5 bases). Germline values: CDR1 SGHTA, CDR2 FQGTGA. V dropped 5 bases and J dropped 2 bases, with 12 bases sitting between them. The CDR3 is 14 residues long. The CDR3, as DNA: TGTGCCAGCAGCGAAGATCAGGGTCAAGAGACCCAGTACTTC. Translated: CASSEDQGQETQYF.

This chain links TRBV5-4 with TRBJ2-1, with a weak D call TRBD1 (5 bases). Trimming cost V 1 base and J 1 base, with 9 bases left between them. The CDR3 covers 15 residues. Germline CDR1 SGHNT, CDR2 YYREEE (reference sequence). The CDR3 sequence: CASSLHQGSYNEQFF. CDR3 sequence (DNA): TGTGCCAGCAGCTTGCACCAGGGATCCTACAATGAGCAGTTCTTC.

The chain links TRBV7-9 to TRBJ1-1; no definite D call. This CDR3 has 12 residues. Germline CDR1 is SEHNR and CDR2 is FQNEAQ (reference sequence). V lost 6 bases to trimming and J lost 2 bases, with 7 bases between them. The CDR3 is CASRAGNTEAFF. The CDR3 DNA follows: TGTGCCAGCAGGGCGGGAAACACTGAAGCTTTCTTT.

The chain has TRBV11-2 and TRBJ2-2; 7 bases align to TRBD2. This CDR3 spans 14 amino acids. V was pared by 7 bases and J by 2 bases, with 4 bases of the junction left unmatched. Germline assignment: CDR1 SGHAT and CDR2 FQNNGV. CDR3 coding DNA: TGTGCCAGCAACCGGGGGGATAACACCGGGGAGCTGTTTTTT. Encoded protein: CASNRGDNTGELFF.

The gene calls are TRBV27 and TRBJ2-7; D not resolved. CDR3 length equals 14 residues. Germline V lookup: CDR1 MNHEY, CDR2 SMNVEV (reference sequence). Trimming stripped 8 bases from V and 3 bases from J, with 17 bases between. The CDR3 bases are TGTGCCAGCGCGATAAGACTGGGGAACTACGAGCAGTACTTC. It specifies CASAIRLGNYEQYF.

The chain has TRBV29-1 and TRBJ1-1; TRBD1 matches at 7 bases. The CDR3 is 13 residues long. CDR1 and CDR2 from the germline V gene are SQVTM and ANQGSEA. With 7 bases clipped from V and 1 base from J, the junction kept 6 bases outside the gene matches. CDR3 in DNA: TGCAGCGCCCGACAGGGTTCGAACACTGAAGCTTTCTTT. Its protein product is CSARQGSNTEAFF.

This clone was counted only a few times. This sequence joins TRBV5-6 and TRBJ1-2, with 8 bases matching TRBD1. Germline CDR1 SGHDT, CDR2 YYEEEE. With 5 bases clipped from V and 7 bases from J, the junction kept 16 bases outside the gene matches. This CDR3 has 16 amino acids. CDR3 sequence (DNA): TGTGCCAGCAGGCCTTCGGACAGGGAAGATCCTACTGGCTACACCTTC. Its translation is CASRPSDREDPTGYTF.